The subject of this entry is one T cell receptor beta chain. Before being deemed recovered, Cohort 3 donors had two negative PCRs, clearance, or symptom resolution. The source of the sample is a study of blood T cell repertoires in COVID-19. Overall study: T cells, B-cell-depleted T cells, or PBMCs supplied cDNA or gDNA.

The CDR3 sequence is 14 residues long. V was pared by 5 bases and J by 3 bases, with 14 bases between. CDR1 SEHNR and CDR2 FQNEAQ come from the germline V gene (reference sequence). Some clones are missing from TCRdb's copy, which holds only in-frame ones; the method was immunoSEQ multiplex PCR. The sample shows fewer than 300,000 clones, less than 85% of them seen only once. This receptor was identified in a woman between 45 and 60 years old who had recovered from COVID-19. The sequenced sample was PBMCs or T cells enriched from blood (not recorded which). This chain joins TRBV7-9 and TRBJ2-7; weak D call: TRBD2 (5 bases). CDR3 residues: CASSQRTGGYEQYF. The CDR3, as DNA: TGTGCCAGCAGCCAGAGGACCGGAGGCTACGAGCAGTACTTC.